The next 27 T cell receptor beta chains were all read from a single sample in a study of vaccination and CD4 T cells after COVID-19. The Oncomine TCR Beta short-read assay was applied to DNA of cultured CD4+ T cells. Via MiXCR, TCRdb re-called the PCR reads, giving one row per CDR3 protein. The table lists 15,000 to 25,000 distinct CDR3 sequences, about two fifths of them singletons. Treatment specified: approximately nine-day PBMC culture with coronavirus spike peptide pools or control peptides (ViraFEST assay). Which antigens these TCRs recognize remains unknown. Specimen: cultured CD4+ T cells from blood. These receptors were collected from a human donor with COVID-19.

V gene TRBV5-4 combines with J gene TRBJ2-3; possibly TRBD1 for D (6 bases). Trimming shortened V by 3 bases and J by 4 bases, and 18 bases separated the two germline ends. CDR1 SGHNT and CDR2 YYREEE come from the germline V gene (reference sequence). This CDR3 region has 16 residues. The CDR3 coding sequence is TGTGCCAGCAGCTACCCCGGGACAAGGGATGCAGATACGCAGTATTTT. This codes for CASSYPGTRDADTQYF.

The chain joins TRBV19 to TRBJ2-3, with 7 bases aligning to TRBD2. The germline CDR1 and CDR2 sequences are LNHDA and SQIVND (reference sequence). With 1 base clipped from V and 5 bases from J, the junction kept 6 bases outside the gene matches. CDR3 length: 15 residues. Written as DNA, the CDR3 is TGTGCCAGTAGTATAGGGGCAGGGAGGGTAGATACGCAGTATTTT. Translation gives CASSIGAGRVDTQYF.

This clonotype has just a few counts. The rearrangement uses TRBV6-2 or TRBV6-3 and TRBJ1-1; D possibly corresponds to TRBD1 (5 bases). In germline, CDR1 is MNHEY, CDR2 SVGEGT. CDR3 length: 15 residues. Deletions cut 1 base from V and 1 base from J, with 10 bases between. The CDR3: CASSYFGTANTEAFF. The CDR3 region has the DNA TGTGCCAGCAGTTACTTCGGGACGGCGAACACTGAAGCTTTCTTT.

This clonotype showed up just once. The rearrangement uses TRBV6-1 and TRBJ2-6; D is perhaps TRBD1 (5 bases). The ends were cut back, 6 bases at V and 4 bases at J, with 13 bases in the middle. Germline CDR1 is MNHNS and CDR2 is SASEGT. The CDR3 runs 15 residues. CDR3: CASRTLGAGANVLTF. In nucleotides, the CDR3 is TGTGCCAGCAGGACCCTTGGGGCCGGGGCCAACGTCCTGACTTTC.

Regarding this clonotype: One end of the junction fails to match germline, which may point to a read error. The chain is built from TRBV7-9 and TRBJ2-7; no clear D. Germline V lookup: CDR1 SEHNR, CDR2 FQNEAQ (reference sequence). The CDR3 loop spans 15 amino acids. CDR3 in amino acids: CASSPPFRFGYGQYF. For the CDR3, the DNA is TGTGCCAGCAGCCCCCCCTTCCGGTTCGGCTACGGGCAGTACTTC.

The chain combines TRBV6-1 with TRBJ2-7; 10 bases map to TRBD2. Germline V gene sequence: CDR1 MNHNS, CDR2 SASEGT. The CDR3 extends over 16 amino acids. V gave up 6 bases and J gave up 6 bases; unmatched junction bases: 14. The DNA for the CDR3 is TGTGCCAGCAGAACAAATGGAGCGGGGGGGCCTAGCGAGCAGTACTTC. This codes for CASRTNGAGGPSEQYF.

This clonotype was seen more than once but under ten times. The gene calls are TRBV20-1 and TRBJ2-3; the D gene is possibly TRBD1 (7 bases). V was clipped by 2 bases and J by 3 bases, with 15 bases between them. Germline CDR1 DFQATT, CDR2 SNEGSKA (reference sequence). This CDR3 is 15 amino acids long. CDR3 coding DNA: TGCAGTGCTAGACCCGGGAGCAGGGGGACAGATACGCAGTATTTT. It specifies CSARPGSRGTDTQYF.

The chain links TRBV7-9 to TRBJ1-1; tentatively, D is TRBD1 (5 bases). CDR3 length: 13 residues. Trimming pared 5 bases from V and 7 bases from J, leaving 14 bases between. From germline, CDR1 is SEHNR and CDR2 FQNEAQ (reference sequence). The CDR3 here is CASSPSGKGEAFF. In DNA form, the CDR3 reads TGTGCCAGCAGCCCTTCAGGGAAGGGTGAAGCTTTCTTT.

In regard to this clonotype: The junction differs from germline at one of its ends, possibly a read error. The CDR3 reads CASSSQGQGNYGCTF. CDR3 DNA sequence: TGTGCCAGCAGCTCCCAGGGACAGGGGAACTATGGCTGCACCTTC. This chain links TRBV6-1 with TRBJ1-2; 10 bases are shared with TRBD1. Germline lookup yields CDR1 MNHNS and CDR2 SASEGT. This CDR3 is 15 amino acids long.

The chain combines TRBV2 with TRBJ2-2, with D tentatively TRBD1 (8 bases). The CDR3 has 15 residues. Germline CDR1 SNHLY, CDR2 FYNNEI. Trimming stripped 7 bases from V and 7 bases from J, with 19 bases between. The CDR3 nucleotides read TGTGCCAGCATTAGGCAGGGGGCGGGAGTCGGGGAGCTGTTTTTT. This gives the protein CASIRQGAGVGELFF.

This clonotype was seen only a few times. V and J are TRBV6-1 and TRBJ1-6; 8 bases line up with TRBD1. V gave up 6 bases and J gave up 9 bases; unmatched junction bases: 13. Per the germline V gene, CDR1 is MNHNS and CDR2 is SASEGT. This CDR3 has 16 amino acids. The CDR3 here is CASSSGQGPSGSPLHF. The CDR3 DNA follows: TGTGCCAGCAGCTCCGGACAGGGCCCGTCGGGTTCACCCCTCCACTTT.

This clonotype was counted between two and nine times. V and J are TRBV4-1 and TRBJ1-5; D gene unclear. The germline CDR1 and CDR2 sequences are MGHRA and YSYEKL. Trimming left V 0 bases short and J 5 bases short, with 5 bases between. The CDR3 runs to 13 residues. The CDR3 loop is CASSQDRDQPQHF. DNA for the CDR3: TGCGCCAGCAGCCAAGATAGAGATCAGCCCCAGCATTTT.

A few counts support this clonotype. The J gene is TRBJ2-2, the V gene TRBV20-1; 8 bases map to TRBD1. This CDR3 has 15 residues. Germline-derived CDR1 and CDR2 are DFQATT and SNEGSKA (reference sequence). J lost 0 bases, V lost 5 bases, and 5 bases had no gene match. CDR3 in amino acids: CSARQDRANTGELFF. The DNA of the CDR3 is TGCAGTGCTCGACAGGACAGGGCGAACACCGGGGAGCTGTTTTTT.

This clonotype was seen once. J is TRBJ2-3 and V is TRBV6-1, with 11 bases that match TRBD2. J was trimmed by 9 bases and V by 4 bases; bases with no gene match: 9. Looked up from germline, CDR1 is MNHNS and CDR2 is SASEGT. The CDR3 runs to 15 residues. CDR3 bases: TGTGCCAGCAGTGTAACTAGCGGGAGTTCCGGCACGCAGTATTTT. This codes for CASSVTSGSSGTQYF.

CDR3 loop: CSARIPGAKNIQYF. The CDR3, as DNA: TGCAGTGCTAGGATTCCCGGCGCGAAAAACATTCAGTACTTC. V and J are TRBV20-1 and TRBJ2-4; D gene ambiguous. V dropped 3 bases and J dropped 4 bases, with 13 bases sitting between them. The CDR3 length is 14 residues. Germline V gene sequence: CDR1 DFQATT, CDR2 SNEGSKA (reference sequence).

The V gene is TRBV28, the J gene TRBJ1-6, with unresolved D. V lost 7 bases and J lost 0, with 10 bases in between. The CDR3 contains 15 residues. Germline-derived CDR1 and CDR2 are MDHEN and SYDVKM. The CDR3 here is CASTSQSSYNSPLHF. CDR3 sequence (DNA): TGTGCCAGCACCTCACAGAGCTCCTATAATTCACCCCTCCACTTT.

The rearrangement links TRBV27 to TRBJ1-6; D unresolved. CDR3 length: 13 residues. CDR1 MNHEY and CDR2 SMNVEV come from the germline V gene (reference sequence). V lost 4 bases and J lost 5, with 6 bases in between. In DNA form, the CDR3 reads TGTGCCAGCAGTTCAACCCATAATTCACCCCTCCACTTT. It encodes CASSSTHNSPLHF.

The chain links TRBV4-2 to TRBJ2-5, with 12 bases lining up with TRBD2. The V gene end was trimmed by 2 bases and the J gene end by 5 bases; junction bases not matched to a gene: 6. Germline V lookup: CDR1 LGHNA, CDR2 YNFKEQ. The CDR3 sequence is 16 residues long. The CDR3: CASSQLAGGPEETQYF. CDR3 nucleotides: TGTGCCAGCAGCCAACTAGCGGGGGGGCCCGAGGAGACCCAGTACTTC.

The rearrangement joins TRBV11-3 to TRBJ2-7, with TRBD1 matching 9 bases. The CDR3 runs 16 residues. CDR1 and CDR2 (germline): SGHNT, YENEEA. J lost 2 bases, V lost 5 bases, and 10 bases had no gene match. DNA of the CDR3: TGTGCCAGCAGCCTGACGGGACAGGGAAAAACCTACGAGCAGTACTTC. Amino acids: CASSLTGQGKTYEQYF.

This chain uses TRBV20-1 with TRBJ2-6; D is possibly TRBD2 (5 bases). The CDR3 loop spans 17 amino acids. Trimming stripped 0 bases from V and 0 bases from J, with 12 bases between. The V gene's germline CDR1 is DFQATT and CDR2 SNEGSKA (reference sequence). The CDR3 DNA reads TGCAGTGCTAGAGATCCCGGGGTCCTCTCTGGGGCCAACGTCCTGACTTTC. Translation: CSARDPGVLSGANVLTF.

This clonotype was counted once. The gene calls are TRBV5-6 and TRBJ2-7; 7 bases map to TRBD1. The germline V gene has CDR1 SGHDT and CDR2 YYEEEE. V trimming: 0 bases; J trimming: 2 bases; junction bases outside the gene matches: 8. The CDR3 consists of 16 residues. The CDR3 DNA sequence: TGTGCCAGCAGCTTGGTTACCACAGGGGTAGCCTACGAGCAGTACTTC. It specifies CASSLVTTGVAYEQYF. The complete variable domain, with remaining parts taken from reference TRBV5-6 and TRBJ2-7, reads DAGVTQSPTHLIKTRGQQVTLRCSPKSGHDTVSWYQQALGQGPQFIFQYYEEEERQRGNFPDRFSGHQFPNYSSELNVNALLLGDSALYLCASSLVTTGVAYEQYFGPGTRLTVT.

This clonotype was seen a few times. V and J are TRBV10-3 and TRBJ1-6; 9 nucleotides align to TRBD1. The V segment lost 4 bases and the J segment 9 bases; nucleotides outside the gene matches: 4. The CDR3 totals 14 residues. The germline gives CDR1 ENHRY, CDR2 SYGVKD. The chain's CDR3 is CAISGTGGGSPLHF. As DNA, the CDR3 is TGTGCCATCAGTGGTACAGGGGGCGGTTCACCCCTCCACTTT.

The chain has TRBV2 and TRBJ2-3; 10 nucleotides match TRBD2. This CDR3 contains 16 residues. CDR1 is SNHLY, CDR2 FYNNEI, per germline. V lost 3 bases, J lost 4 bases, and 7 bases stayed unmatched. CDR3 DNA: TGTGCCAGCAGTGAGACGGGACTAGCGTTCGCAGATACGCAGTATTTT. Protein product: CASSETGLAFADTQYF.

This clonotype was observed once. The chain combines TRBV4-2 with TRBJ1-1; D gene uncertain. The length of the CDR3 is 16 residues. Deletions cut 0 bases from V and 7 bases from J, with 18 bases between. Germline V gene lookup returns CDR1 LGHNA and CDR2 YNFKEQ. This CDR3 reads CASSQDERGNIGEAFF. CDR3 sequence (DNA): TGTGCCAGCAGCCAAGACGAGAGAGGGAATATCGGTGAAGCTTTCTTT.

This sequence joins TRBV6-1 and TRBJ1-1, with D unresolved. Germline V gene lookup returns CDR1 MNHNS and CDR2 SASEGT. Between the trimmed V and J ends, which lost 8 bases and 0 bases, there was a span of 1 base. The CDR3 is 10 residues long. This CDR3 reads CASLNTEAFF. The CDR3 DNA sequence: TGTGCCAGCTTGAACACTGAAGCTTTCTTT.

This rearrangement joins TRBV12-1 to TRBJ2-2. TRBV12-1 is an annotated pseudogene. CDR3 length equals 13 residues. CDR3 protein: CASSFGTTGELFF. The CDR3 coding sequence is TGTGCCAGCAGCTTTGGGACCACCGGGGAGCTGTTTTTT.

This clonotype has just a few counts. The V call is TRBV20-1, the J call TRBJ2-2; D gene ambiguous. Trimming took off 5 bases at V and 5 bases at J, with 6 bases between the two ends. Germline V CDR1 and CDR2: DFQATT, SNEGSKA (reference sequence). This CDR3 comprises 11 residues. The CDR3 loop reads CSAPSTGELFF. The CDR3 bases are TGCAGTGCTCCCTCGACCGGGGAGCTGTTTTTT.